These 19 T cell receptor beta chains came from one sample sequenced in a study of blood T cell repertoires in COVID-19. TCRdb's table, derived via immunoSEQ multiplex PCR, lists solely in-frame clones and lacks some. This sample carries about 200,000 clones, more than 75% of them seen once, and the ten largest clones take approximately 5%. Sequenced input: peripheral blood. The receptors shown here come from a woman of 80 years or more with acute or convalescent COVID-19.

For the CDR3, the DNA is TGTGCCAGCACTTCACCTTCAGGTTTGGTTCAGCCCCAGCATTTT. It translates to CASTSPSGLVQPQHF. J is TRBJ1-5 and V is TRBV28; D unclear. Per the germline V gene, CDR1 is MDHEN and CDR2 is SYDVKM. The length of the CDR3 is 15 residues. Trimming left V 7 bases short and J 6 bases short, with 19 bases between.

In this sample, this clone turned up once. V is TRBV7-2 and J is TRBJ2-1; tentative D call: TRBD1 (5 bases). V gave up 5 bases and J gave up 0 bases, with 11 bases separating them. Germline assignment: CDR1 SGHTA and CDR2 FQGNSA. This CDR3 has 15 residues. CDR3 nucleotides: TGTGCCAGCAGCCCAGGGTTCGGCTCCTACAATGAGCAGTTCTTC. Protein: CASSPGFGSYNEQFF.

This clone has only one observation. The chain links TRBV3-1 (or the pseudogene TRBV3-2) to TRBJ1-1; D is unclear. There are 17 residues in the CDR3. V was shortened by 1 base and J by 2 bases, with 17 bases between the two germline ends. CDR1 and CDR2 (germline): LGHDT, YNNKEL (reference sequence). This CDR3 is CASSQGRWSRRNTEAFF. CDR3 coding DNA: TGTGCCAGCAGCCAAGGTCGTTGGAGCAGAAGAAACACTGAAGCTTTCTTT.

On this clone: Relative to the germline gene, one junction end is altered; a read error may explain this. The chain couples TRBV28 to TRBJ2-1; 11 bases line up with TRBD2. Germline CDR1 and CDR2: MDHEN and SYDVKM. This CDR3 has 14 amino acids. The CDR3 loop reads CASSLTSGSTNQIF. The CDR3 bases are TGTGCCAGCAGTTTAACTAGCGGGAGCACTAACCAGATCTTC.

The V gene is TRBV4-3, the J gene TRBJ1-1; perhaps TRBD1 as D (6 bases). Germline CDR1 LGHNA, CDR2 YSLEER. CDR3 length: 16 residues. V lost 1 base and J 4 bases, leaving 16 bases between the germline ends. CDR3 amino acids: CASSQGSGRQATEAFF. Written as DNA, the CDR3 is TGCGCCAGCAGCCAAGGTTCGGGGAGACAGGCCACTGAAGCTTTCTTT.

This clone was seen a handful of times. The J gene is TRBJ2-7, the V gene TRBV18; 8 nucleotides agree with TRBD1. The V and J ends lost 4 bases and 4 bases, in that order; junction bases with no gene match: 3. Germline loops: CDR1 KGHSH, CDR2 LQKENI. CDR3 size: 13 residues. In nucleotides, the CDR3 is TGTGCCAGCTCACGGACAGGGAGTTACGAGCAGTACTTC. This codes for CASSRTGSYEQYF.

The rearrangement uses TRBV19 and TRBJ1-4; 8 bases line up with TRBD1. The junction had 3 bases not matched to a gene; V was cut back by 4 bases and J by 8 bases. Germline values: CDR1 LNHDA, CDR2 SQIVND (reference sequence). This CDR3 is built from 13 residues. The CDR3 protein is CASSRRQGEKLFF. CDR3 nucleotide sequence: TGTGCCAGTAGTAGACGACAGGGGGAAAAACTGTTTTTT.

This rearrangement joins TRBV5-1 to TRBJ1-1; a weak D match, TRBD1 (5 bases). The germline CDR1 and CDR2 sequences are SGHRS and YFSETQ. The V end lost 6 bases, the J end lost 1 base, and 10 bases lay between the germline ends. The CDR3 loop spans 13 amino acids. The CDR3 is CASKGHPNTEAFF. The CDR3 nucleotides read TGCGCCAGCAAAGGACACCCGAACACTGAAGCTTTCTTT.

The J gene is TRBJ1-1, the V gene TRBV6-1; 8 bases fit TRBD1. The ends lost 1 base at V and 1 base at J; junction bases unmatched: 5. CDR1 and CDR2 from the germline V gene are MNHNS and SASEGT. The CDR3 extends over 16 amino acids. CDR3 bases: TGTGCCAGCAGTGAAGACAGGGGGAGCGGGAACACTGAAGCTTTCTTT. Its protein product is CASSEDRGSGNTEAFF.

The CDR3 region has the DNA TGTGCCAGCACCATACAGGGGGCACTCATGAACACTGAAGCTTTCTTT. Its protein product is CASTIQGALMNTEAFF. The chain links TRBV7-3 to TRBJ1-1; 9 positions agree with TRBD1. The CDR3 spans 16 residues. Trimming cost V 7 bases and J 0 bases; bases outside gene matches: 9. Germline loops: CDR1 SGHTA, CDR2 FQGTGA.

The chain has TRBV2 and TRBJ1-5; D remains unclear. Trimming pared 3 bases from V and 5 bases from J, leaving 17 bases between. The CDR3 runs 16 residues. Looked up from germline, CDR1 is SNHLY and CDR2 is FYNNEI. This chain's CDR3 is CASSEVRVSSDQPQHF. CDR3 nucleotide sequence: TGTGCCAGCAGTGAGGTGAGGGTCAGTTCCGATCAGCCCCAGCATTTT.

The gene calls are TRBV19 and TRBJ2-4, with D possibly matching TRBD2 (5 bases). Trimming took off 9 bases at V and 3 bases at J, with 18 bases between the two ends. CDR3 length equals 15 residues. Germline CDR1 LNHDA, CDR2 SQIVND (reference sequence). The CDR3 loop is CASATPDGNKNIQYF. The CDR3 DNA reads TGTGCCAGCGCTACGCCGGACGGGAACAAAAACATTCAGTACTTC.

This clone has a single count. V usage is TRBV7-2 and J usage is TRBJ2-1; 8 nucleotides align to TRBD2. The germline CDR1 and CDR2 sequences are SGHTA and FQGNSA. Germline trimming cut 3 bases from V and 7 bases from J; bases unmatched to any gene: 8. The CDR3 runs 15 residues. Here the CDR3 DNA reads TGTGCCAGCAGCTTGGGGGGGACTAGACGGAATGAGCAGTTCTTC. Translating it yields CASSLGGTRRNEQFF.

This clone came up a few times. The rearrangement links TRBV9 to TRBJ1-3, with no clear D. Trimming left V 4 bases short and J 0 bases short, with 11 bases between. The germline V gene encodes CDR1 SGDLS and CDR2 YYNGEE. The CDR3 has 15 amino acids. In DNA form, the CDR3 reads TGTGCCAGCAGCACTCGAGACTTCTCTGGAAACACCATATATTTT. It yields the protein CASSTRDFSGNTIYF. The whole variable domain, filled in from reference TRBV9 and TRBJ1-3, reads DSGVTQTPKHLITATGQRVTLRCSPRSGDLSVYWYQQSLDQGLQFLIQYYNGEERAKGNILERFSAQQFPDLHSELNLSSLELGDSALYFCASSTRDFSGNTIYFGEGSWLTVV.

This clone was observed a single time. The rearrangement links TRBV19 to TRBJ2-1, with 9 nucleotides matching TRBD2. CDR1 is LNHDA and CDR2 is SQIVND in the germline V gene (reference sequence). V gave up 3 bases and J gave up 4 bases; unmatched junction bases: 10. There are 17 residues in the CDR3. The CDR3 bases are TGTGCCAGTAGTATCGGGCTAACTAGCGGGCCTTACAATGAGCAGTTCTTC. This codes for CASSIGLTSGPYNEQFF.

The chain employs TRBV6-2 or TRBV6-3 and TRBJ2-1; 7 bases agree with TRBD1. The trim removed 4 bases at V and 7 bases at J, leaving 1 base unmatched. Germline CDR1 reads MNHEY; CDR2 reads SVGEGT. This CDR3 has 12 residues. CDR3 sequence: CASSSQGNEQFF. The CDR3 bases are TGTGCCAGCAGTTCACAGGGGAATGAGCAGTTCTTC.

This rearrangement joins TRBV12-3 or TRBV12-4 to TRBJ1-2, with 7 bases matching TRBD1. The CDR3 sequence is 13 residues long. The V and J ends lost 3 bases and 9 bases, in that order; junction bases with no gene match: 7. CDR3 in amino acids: CASSLGHRGSYTF. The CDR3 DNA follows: TGTGCCAGCAGTTTGGGACACAGGGGAAGCTACACCTTC.

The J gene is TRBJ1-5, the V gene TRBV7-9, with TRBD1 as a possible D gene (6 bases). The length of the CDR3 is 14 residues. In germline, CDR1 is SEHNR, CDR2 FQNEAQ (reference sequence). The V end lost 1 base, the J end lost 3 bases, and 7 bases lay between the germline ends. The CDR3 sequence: CASSLGTDNQPQHF. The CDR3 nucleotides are TGTGCCAGCAGCTTAGGGACAGACAATCAGCCCCAGCATTTT.

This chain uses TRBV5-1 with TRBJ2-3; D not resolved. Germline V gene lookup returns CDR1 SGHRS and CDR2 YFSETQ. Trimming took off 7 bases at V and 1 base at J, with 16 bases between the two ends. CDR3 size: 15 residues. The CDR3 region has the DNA TGCGCCAGCGCGCCAAACGGTTTCGGCACAGATACGCAGTATTTT. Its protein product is CASAPNGFGTDTQYF.